A single sample is the source of the 18 T cell receptor beta chains below, sequenced in a study of T cell repertoires in cytomegalovirus infection. No antigen has been assigned to these receptors. TCRdb recomputed calls from the reads with MiXCR, one row per CDR3 protein. This table holds over 250,000 distinct CDR3 sequences, about 20% found once. Source: cultured PBMCs, taken from culture after CMV antigen stimulation. All receptors derive from a human donor in good health (CMV status not recorded). Some clones in this sample may be carry-over from other donors' samples.

The rearrangement links TRBV6-1 to TRBJ1-5, with 8 bases aligning to TRBD1. Germline lookup yields CDR1 MNHNS and CDR2 SASEGT. The CDR3 is 15 residues long. V lost 3 bases to trimming and J lost 4 bases; unmatched junction nucleotides: 5. The CDR3 protein is CASSDPGGSNQPQHF. CDR3 nucleotide sequence: TGTGCCAGCAGTGACCCAGGGGGCTCGAATCAGCCCCAGCATTTT.

This clonotype was recorded many times. V is TRBV7-2 and J is TRBJ1-3, with 7 bases identical to TRBD1. J was trimmed by 2 bases and V by 6 bases; bases with no gene match: 4. The CDR3 has 14 residues. Germline CDR1 reads SGHTA; CDR2 reads FQGNSA. The CDR3 DNA sequence: TGTGCCAGCAGAACCGGGACAGCTGGAAACACCATATATTTT. It specifies CASRTGTAGNTIYF.

This clonotype was seen many times. The rearrangement uses TRBV7-6 and TRBJ2-1; the match to TRBD1 covers 7 bases. V trimming: 3 bases; J trimming: 8 bases; junction bases outside the gene matches: 4. The CDR3 has 13 residues. The germline V gene has CDR1 SGHVS and CDR2 FNYEAQ. The CDR3 region is CASSLRQGDEQFF. DNA for the CDR3: TGTGCCAGCAGCTTGAGGCAGGGGGATGAGCAGTTCTTC.

This clonotype was seen a handful of times. The chain couples TRBV19 to TRBJ1-3, with 7 nucleotides matching TRBD1. Trimming cost V 7 bases and J 0 bases; bases outside gene matches: 6. Germline loops: CDR1 LNHDA, CDR2 SQIVND (reference sequence). The CDR3 is 15 amino acids. As DNA, the CDR3 is TGTGCCAGTACTCCATGGGACAGCTCTGGAAACACCATATATTTT. Its translation: CASTPWDSSGNTIYF.

This clonotype has more than one count but fewer than ten. This chain links TRBV28 with TRBJ2-1, with 10 nucleotides matching TRBD2. This CDR3 is 15 amino acids long. CDR1 and CDR2 (germline): MDHEN, SYDVKM. V lost 8 bases, J lost 2 bases, and 6 bases stayed unmatched. The DNA for the CDR3 is TGTGCCAGCGGATTAGCGGGAGGACCCTACAATGAGCAGTTCTTC. This codes for CASGLAGGPYNEQFF.

This clonotype was counted many times. The V call is TRBV12-3 or TRBV12-4, the J call TRBJ1-5, with 9 bases matching TRBD1. J lost 4 bases, V lost 4 bases, and 8 bases had no gene match. CDR3 length equals 16 residues. The CDR3 bases are TGTGCCAGCAGTTCCTCACAGGGGGCGAGAAATCAGCCCCAGCATTTT. Amino acids: CASSSSQGARNQPQHF.

This clonotype was picked up many times. V gene TRBV12-3 or TRBV12-4 combines with J gene TRBJ1-2, with D hard to call. The V end lost 5 bases, the J end lost 6 bases, and 10 bases lay between the germline ends. The CDR3 runs to 12 residues. CDR3 sequence: CASSRGPDGYTF. In nucleotides, the CDR3 is TGTGCCAGCAGTCGAGGGCCCGATGGCTACACCTTC.

The sample holds many counts of this clonotype. The V gene is TRBV7-6, the J gene TRBJ2-5; 10 positions agree with TRBD2. J lost 0 bases, V lost 2 bases, and 12 bases had no gene match. Germline V gene sequence: CDR1 SGHVS, CDR2 FNYEAQ. The CDR3 extends over 19 amino acids. DNA of the CDR3: TGTGCCAGCAGCTTAAGGGCGAGAGCGGGAGGGTTCTACCAAGAGACCCAGTACTTC. It translates to CASSLRARAGGFYQETQYF.

As regards this clonotype: Sequence at one end of the junction differs from germline and may be a read error. The genes are TRBV3-1 and TRBJ2-1; D possibly matches TRBD1 or TRBD2 (5 bases each). The CDR3 has 12 amino acids. Germline V gene sequence: CDR1 LGHDT, CDR2 YNNKEL (reference sequence). CDR3 amino acids: CASSPAGTIAVF. In DNA form, the CDR3 reads TGTGCCAGCAGCCCCGCCGGGACCATCGCCGTCTTC.

This clonotype was recorded at least ten times. The chain has TRBV7-2 and TRBJ1-4; D unclear. This CDR3 is built from 15 residues. V lost 5 bases and J 0 bases, leaving 10 bases between the germline ends. Germline V lookup: CDR1 SGHTA, CDR2 FQGNSA. The CDR3 reads CASSRQLATNEKLFF. The CDR3 bases are TGTGCCAGCAGCAGACAACTTGCAACTAATGAAAAACTGTTTTTT.

This clonotype has a count of ten or more. The rearrangement joins TRBV6-2 or TRBV6-3 to TRBJ2-7; D is unresolved. The germline V and J ends were trimmed by 5 bases and 2 bases, with 13 bases remaining between them. The CDR3 sequence is 14 residues long. The germline gives CDR1 MNHEY, CDR2 SVGEGT. In DNA, the CDR3 is TGTGCCAGCAGTAGCTCGACGGCCACCTACGAGCAGTACGTC. It encodes CASSSSTATYEQYV.

The sample holds a few counts of this clonotype. The chain employs TRBV20-1 and TRBJ2-7, with 8 bases matching TRBD1. Germline-derived CDR1 and CDR2 are DFQATT and SNEGSKA (reference sequence). V gave up 4 bases and J gave up 3 bases; unmatched junction bases: 11. The CDR3 covers 15 residues. The CDR3 region is CSANPRDRFYYEQYF. Written as DNA, the CDR3 is TGCAGTGCTAATCCCCGGGACAGGTTCTACTACGAGCAGTACTTC.

V gene TRBV20-1 combines with J gene TRBJ2-2, with TRBD2 matching 11 bases. The germline V gene has CDR1 DFQATT and CDR2 SNEGSKA (reference sequence). V was clipped by 6 bases and J by 0 bases; unmatched bases: 6. The CDR3 contains 16 residues. CDR3 coding DNA: TGCAGTGCCCCGGGACTAGCGGTCTCGAACACCGGGGAGCTGTTTTTT. Amino acids: CSAPGLAVSNTGELFF.

This clonotype was recorded a few times. The chain uses TRBV19 and TRBJ2-5; D is perhaps TRBD2 (5 bases). Trimming took 3 bases from V and 5 from J, leaving 10 bases between them. CDR1 and CDR2 (germline): LNHDA, SQIVND (reference sequence). The CDR3 is made up of 13 amino acids. Here the CDR3 reads CASSILSGETQYF. CDR3 nucleotide sequence: TGTGCCAGTAGTATCCTGTCGGGGGAGACCCAGTACTTC. Complete variable domain (other parts from reference TRBV19 and TRBJ2-5): DGGITQSPKYLFRKEGQNVTLSCEQNLNHDAMYWYRQDPGQGLRLIYYSQIVNDFQKGDIAEGYSVSREKKESFPLTVTSAQKNPTAFYLCASSILSGETQYFGPGTRLLVL.

This clonotype was picked up many times. The V call is TRBV20-1, the J call TRBJ1-5, with TRBD1 matching 7 bases. Germline assignment: CDR1 DFQATT and CDR2 SNEGSKA (reference sequence). Trimming at V came to 6 bases and at J to 4 bases, leaving 6 bases not matched to a gene. CDR3 length equals 13 residues. DNA for the CDR3: TGCAGTGCGCCAGGGACAGCTAATCAGCCCCAGCATTTT. Translating gives CSAPGTANQPQHF.

The CDR3 spells CATRGLGTSTDTQYF. The CDR3 DNA sequence: TGTGCCACCAGAGGGCTTGGGACTAGCACAGATACGCAGTATTTT. This sequence joins TRBV19 and TRBJ2-3, with D tentatively TRBD2 (6 bases). V dropped 10 bases and J dropped 0 bases, with 17 bases sitting between them. The CDR3 totals 15 residues. The germline gives CDR1 LNHDA, CDR2 SQIVND (reference sequence). Based on the CDR3 plus reference TRBV19 and TRBJ2-3, the full variable domain is DGGITQSPKYLFRKEGQNVTLSCEQNLNHDAMYWYRQDPGQGLRLIYYSQIVNDFQKGDIAEGYSVSREKKESFPLTVTSAQKNPTAFYLCATRGLGTSTDTQYFGPGTRLTVL.

This clonotype showed up just a few times. The chain has TRBV5-5 and TRBJ2-1; TRBD2 matches 9 bases. The germline V gene has CDR1 SGHKS and CDR2 YYEKEE (reference sequence). The CDR3 loop spans 19 amino acids. After removal of 2 bases from V and 0 bases from J, the junction contained 12 bases not matched to a gene. The chain's CDR3 is CASSLVHGTSRSSYNEQFF. The CDR3 nucleotides are TGTGCCAGCAGCTTAGTCCATGGGACTAGCCGGAGCTCCTACAATGAGCAGTTCTTC. Combining the CDR3 with reference TRBV5-5 and TRBJ2-1 gives the whole variable domain DAGVTQSPTHLIKTRGQQVTLRCSPISGHKSVSWYQQVLGQGPQFIFQYYEKEERGRGNFPDRFSARQFPNYSSELNVNALLLGDSALYLCASSLVHGTSRSSYNEQFFGPGTRLTVL.

Only a few counts were recorded for this clonotype. This rearrangement joins TRBV5-4 to TRBJ2-7; 9 nucleotides agree with TRBD1. Germline V gives CDR1 SGHNT, CDR2 YYREEE (reference sequence). V was pared by 0 bases and J by 1 base, with 5 bases of the junction left unmatched. This CDR3 spans 16 amino acids. In DNA form, the CDR3 reads TGTGCCAGCAGCTTGGAGGCGGGACAGGGTTCCTACGAGCAGTACTTC. Amino acid sequence: CASSLEAGQGSYEQYF.